What follows are 15 T cell receptor beta chains derived from one specimen sequenced in a study of blood T cell repertoires in COVID-19. The table came from immunoSEQ multiplex PCR; TCRdb's copy has only in-frame clones and leaves some out. The table has under 300,000 clones, around 89% seen once. The sequenced material came from peripheral blood. These receptors originate from a woman between 40 and 55 years old who had recovered from COVID-19.

This clone was observed a single time. The CDR3 spells CASSRDRGLRPLHF. The CDR3 DNA follows: TGTGCCAGCAGCCGGGACAGGGGCCTTAGGCCCCTCCACTTT. J is TRBJ1-6 and V is TRBV14; 10 bases are shared with TRBD1. The trim removed 4 bases at V and 13 bases at J, leaving 7 bases unmatched. The germline CDR1 and CDR2 sequences are SGHDN and FVKESK. The CDR3 runs to 14 residues.

The V and J genes are TRBV3-1 (or the pseudogene TRBV3-2) and TRBJ2-7, with 11 bases fitting TRBD2. J gave up 7 bases and V 1 base, and 6 bases lay outside the gene matches. This CDR3 region has 15 residues. CDR1 is LGHDT, CDR2 YNNKEL, per germline (reference sequence). In DNA form, the CDR3 reads TGTGCCAGCAGCCAAGGGCCTAGCGGGAGGTGGGAGCAGTACGTC. Amino acids: CASSQGPSGRWEQYV.

This sequence joins TRBV7-8 and TRBJ2-1; 13 bases match TRBD2. The CDR3 contains 15 residues. Germline-derived CDR1 and CDR2 are SGHVS and FQNEAQ. V lost 3 bases to trimming and J lost 7 bases; unmatched junction nucleotides: 3. For the CDR3, the DNA is TGTGCCAGCAGCTTGACTAGCGGGAGGATGAATGAGCAGTTCTTC. It yields the protein CASSLTSGRMNEQFF. The full variable domain, rest sourced from reference TRBV7-8 and TRBJ2-1, is GAGVSQSPRYKVAKRGQDVALRCDPISGHVSLFWYQQALGQGPEFLTYFQNEAQLDKSGLPSDRFFAERPEGSVSTLKIQRTQQEDSAVYLCASSLTSGRMNEQFFGPGTRLTVL.

The chain combines TRBV13 with TRBJ2-1; 8 bases fit TRBD1. Germline V gene sequence: CDR1 PRHDT, CDR2 FYEKMQ (reference sequence). The CDR3 is made up of 16 amino acids. The junction had 6 bases not matched to a gene; V was cut back by 0 bases and J by 5 bases. Here the CDR3 reads CASSLGLGQGNNEQFF. The CDR3 region has the DNA TGTGCCAGCAGCTTAGGCCTAGGACAGGGCAACAATGAGCAGTTCTTC.

This chain links TRBV11-2 with TRBJ1-5, with unresolved D. Per the germline V gene, CDR1 is SGHAT and CDR2 is FQNNGV. Trimming took off 8 bases at V and 1 base at J, with 12 bases between the two ends. This CDR3 has 14 residues. The chain's CDR3 is CASDPGSSNQPQHF. The CDR3 region has the DNA TGTGCCAGCGACCCCGGGTCAAGCAATCAGCCCCAGCATTTT.

V usage is TRBV7-9 and J usage is TRBJ2-7; no clear D gene. V was clipped by 4 bases and J by 0 bases, with 13 bases between them. The CDR3 runs 15 residues. From germline, CDR1 is SEHNR and CDR2 FQNEAQ (reference sequence). The CDR3 here is CASSSTRSFSYEQYF. Here the CDR3 DNA reads TGTGCCAGCAGCTCCACAAGATCCTTCTCCTACGAGCAGTACTTC.

The chain employs TRBV5-4 and TRBJ1-4, with 9 positions matching TRBD1. The trim removed 2 bases at V and 0 bases at J, leaving 5 bases unmatched. Germline loops: CDR1 SGHNT, CDR2 YYREEE (reference sequence). The CDR3 has 17 amino acids. For the CDR3, the DNA is TGTGCCAGCAGCTTAGGGACAGGGAGCGCAACTAATGAAAAACTGTTTTTT. It encodes CASSLGTGSATNEKLFF.

The J gene is TRBJ2-3, the V gene TRBV4-2, with TRBD2 as a possible D gene (6 bases). The germline V and J ends were trimmed by 4 bases and 4 bases, with 18 bases remaining between them. The V gene's germline CDR1 is LGHNA and CDR2 YNFKEQ. The CDR3 is 16 amino acids. The CDR3 is CASSPHGGTRADTQYF. The CDR3 DNA reads TGTGCCAGCAGCCCCCACGGGGGTACCAGGGCAGATACGCAGTATTTT.

This clone has a single count. This sequence joins TRBV28 and TRBJ1-1; a weak D match, TRBD1 (5 bases). Trimming removed 2 bases from V and 5 bases from J, with 15 bases in between. The CDR3 covers 15 residues. Germline V gene sequence: CDR1 MDHEN, CDR2 SYDVKM. The chain's CDR3 is CASSLGWRGGTEAFF. CDR3 nucleotides: TGTGCCAGCAGTTTAGGGTGGCGGGGGGGGACTGAAGCTTTCTTT.

A remark on this clone: Other DNA sequences in this sample translate to the same CDR3. V usage is TRBV27 and J usage is TRBJ1-5; D not certain. The CDR3 has 13 residues. Trimming took off 3 bases at V and 6 bases at J, with 9 bases between the two ends. CDR1 is MNHEY, CDR2 SMNVEV, per germline (reference sequence). CDR3 amino acids: CASSFAQAQPQHF. The DNA for the CDR3 is TGTGCCAGCAGTTTCGCCCAAGCTCAGCCCCAGCATTTT.

This clone was seen once. The chain has TRBV5-5 and TRBJ1-6; D gene uncertain. V lost 6 bases and J lost 7, with 14 bases in between. The CDR3 totals 14 residues. Germline CDR1 reads SGHKS; CDR2 reads YYEKEE (reference sequence). The CDR3 loop is CASTGLPRNSPLHF. The DNA for the CDR3 is TGTGCCAGCACTGGGTTGCCTAGAAATTCACCCCTCCACTTT.

The chain combines TRBV4-2 with TRBJ1-1, with 7 bases that match TRBD1. The germline V gene encodes CDR1 LGHNA and CDR2 YNFKEQ. Trimming at V came to 1 base and at J to 1 base, leaving 6 bases not matched to a gene. The CDR3 consists of 16 residues. CDR3 sequence: CASSQAGGLENTEAFF. CDR3 sequence (DNA): TGTGCCAGCAGCCAAGCAGGGGGGCTCGAGAACACTGAAGCTTTCTTT.

This sequence joins TRBV7-9 and TRBJ2-7; D might be TRBD1 (5 bases). Deletions cut 8 bases from V and 2 bases from J, with 25 bases between. Germline lookup yields CDR1 SEHNR and CDR2 FQNEAQ (reference sequence). The CDR3 is made up of 17 amino acids. DNA for the CDR3: TGTGCCAGCTTACCCTGGGGCCCTACGCGCTCCACCTACGAGCAGTACTTC. Protein product: CASLPWGPTRSTYEQYF.

This rearrangement joins TRBV5-1 to TRBJ2-7; 7 positions match TRBD2. CDR3 length: 17 residues. Germline V gene sequence: CDR1 SGHRS, CDR2 YFSETQ. V lost 3 bases to trimming and J lost 0 bases; unmatched junction nucleotides: 12. Written as DNA, the CDR3 is TGCGCCAGCAGCTGGCTACCGACCGGGACTACCTCCTACGAGCAGTACTTC. Its protein product is CASSWLPTGTTSYEQYF.

The genes are TRBV9 and TRBJ2-1, with a weak D call TRBD1 (6 bases). This CDR3 spans 14 amino acids. The V end was cut by 3 bases, the J end by 0 bases, with 7 bases between. From germline, CDR1 is SGDLS and CDR2 YYNGEE. The CDR3 sequence: CASSGGPSYNEQFF. CDR3 bases: TGTGCCAGCAGCGGGGGGCCCTCCTACAATGAGCAGTTCTTC.